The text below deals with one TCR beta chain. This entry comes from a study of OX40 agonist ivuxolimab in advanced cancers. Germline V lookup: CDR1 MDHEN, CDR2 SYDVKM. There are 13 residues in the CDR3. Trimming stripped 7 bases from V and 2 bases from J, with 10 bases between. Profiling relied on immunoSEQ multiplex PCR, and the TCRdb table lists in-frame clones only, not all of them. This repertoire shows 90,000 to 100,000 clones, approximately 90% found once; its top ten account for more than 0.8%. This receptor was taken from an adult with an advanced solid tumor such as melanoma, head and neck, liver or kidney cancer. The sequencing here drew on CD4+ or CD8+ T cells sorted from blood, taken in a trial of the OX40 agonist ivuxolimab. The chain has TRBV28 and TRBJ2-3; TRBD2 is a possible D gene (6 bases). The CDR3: CASNGGSTDTQYF. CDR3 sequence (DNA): TGTGCCAGCAACGGGGGATCCACAGATACGCAGTATTTT. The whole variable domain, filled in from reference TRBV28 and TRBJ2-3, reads DVKVTQSSRYLVKRTGEKVFLECVQDMDHENMFWYRQDPGLGLRLIYFSYDVKMKEKGDIPEGYSVSREKKERFSLILESASTNQTSMYLCASNGGSTDTQYFGPGTRLTVL.